Listed here are 31 T cell receptor beta chains from one sample, sequenced in a study of T cell repertoires in cytomegalovirus infection. From the reads, TCRdb called clonotypes with MiXCR, one entry per CDR3 protein. The table lists approximately 180,000 distinct CDR3 sequences, approximately 19% of them singletons. The specimen sequenced was PBMCs. The receptors were gathered from a human donor in good health (CMV status not recorded). Some clones in this sample may be carry-over from other donors' samples.

This clonotype is medium-sized (0.01 to 0.1%). The rearrangement joins TRBV7-2 to TRBJ2-1, with D maybe TRBD1 (8 bases). V was cut by 1 base and J by 4 bases, with 11 bases left in between. The CDR3 runs to 15 residues. Per the germline V gene, CDR1 is SGHTA and CDR2 is FQGNSA. CDR3 residues: CASSLDRGGYNEQFF. The CDR3, as DNA: TGTGCCAGCAGCTTAGACAGGGGGGGTTACAATGAGCAGTTCTTC. Full variable domain (remainder filled in from reference TRBV7-2 and TRBJ2-1): GAGVSQSPSNKVTEKGKDVELRCDPISGHTALYWYRQSLGQGLEFLIYFQGNSAPDKSGLPSDRFSAERTGGSVSTLTIQRTQQEDSAVYLCASSLDRGGYNEQFFGPGTRLTVL.

This clonotype was counted many times. The V and J genes are TRBV7-2 and TRBJ1-2; 7 nucleotides match TRBD1. V shed 5 bases, J shed 6 bases, and the junction held 12 bases outside the gene matches. The CDR3 has 15 residues. Germline V gene sequence: CDR1 SGHTA, CDR2 FQGNSA. The CDR3 bases are TGTGCCAGCAGCCCCCAGGGGGGCTGGGTGGATGGCTACACCTTC. This gives the protein CASSPQGGWVDGYTF.

The chain carries TRBV7-2 and TRBJ2-2; D might be TRBD2 (5 bases). The CDR3 has 16 amino acids. Germline CDR1 and CDR2: SGHTA and FQGNSA. V dropped 5 bases and J dropped 0 bases, with 13 bases sitting between them. This chain's CDR3 is CASSRPRGPNTGELFF. CDR3 coding DNA: TGTGCCAGCAGCCGCCCCCGGGGTCCGAACACCGGGGAGCTGTTTTTT.

The sample holds a few counts of this clonotype. The rearrangement joins TRBV7-2 to TRBJ2-1, with 8 bases aligning to TRBD2. Germline trimming cut 4 bases from V and 9 bases from J; bases unmatched to any gene: 17. CDR1 and CDR2 (germline): SGHTA, FQGNSA. The CDR3 spans 17 residues. The CDR3 is CASSYGGLAGPRGEQFF. As DNA, the CDR3 is TGTGCCAGCAGCTACGGAGGGTTAGCGGGGCCAAGGGGTGAGCAGTTCTTC.

In its sample, this clonotype was seen a few times. The chain has TRBV7-3 and TRBJ2-1; 7 nucleotides match TRBD2. The ends lost 2 bases at V and 7 bases at J; junction bases unmatched: 14. Germline V gene sequence: CDR1 SGHTA, CDR2 FQGTGA. This CDR3 comprises 17 residues. The CDR3 region is CASSLSPAMTSRNEQFF. CDR3 DNA: TGTGCCAGCAGCTTATCCCCCGCGATGACTAGCAGGAATGAGCAGTTCTTC.

This clonotype was recorded a few times. This sequence joins TRBV7-9 and TRBJ2-7; D is undetermined. This CDR3 comprises 13 residues. CDR1 and CDR2 from the germline V gene are SEHNR and FQNEAQ (reference sequence). V was pared by 7 bases and J by 1 base, with 11 bases between. CDR3 nucleotide sequence: TGTGCCAGCACTTCGAGTTGGTCCTACGAGCAGTACTTC. This codes for CASTSSWSYEQYF. The whole variable domain, remainder taken from reference TRBV7-9 and TRBJ2-7, is DTGVSQNPRHKITKRGQNVTFRCDPISEHNRLYWYRQTLGQGPEFLTYFQNEAQLEKSRLLSDRFSAERPKGSFSTLEIQRTEQGDSAMYLCASTSSWSYEQYFGPGTRLTVT.

This clonotype was observed a few times. A read error is possible here, since a much larger clone lies one base away. V gene TRBV28 combines with J gene TRBJ2-3; 8 bases match TRBD2. The CDR3 extends over 13 amino acids. V was pared by 6 bases and J by 4 bases, with 3 bases of the junction left unmatched. The germline CDR1 and CDR2 sequences are MDHEN and SYDVKM. CDR3 in DNA: TGTGCCAGCAGCTTCGGGGGGGCAGATACGCAGTATTTT. Protein product: CASSFGGADTQYF.

This clonotype has a handful of counts. V and J are TRBV24-1 and TRBJ2-1; 9 positions match TRBD1. The CDR3 has 15 amino acids. Germline-derived CDR1 and CDR2 are KGHDR and SFDVKD. V lost 7 bases to trimming and J lost 0 bases; unmatched junction nucleotides: 3. The CDR3, as DNA: TGTGCCACCAGGGGACAGGGAAGCTCCTACAATGAGCAGTTCTTC. Translation gives CATRGQGSSYNEQFF.

This clonotype has a count of ten or more. The chain has TRBV2 and TRBJ2-3, with D uncertain. Germline CDR1 and CDR2: SNHLY and FYNNEI. CDR3 length equals 14 residues. With 5 bases removed from V and 0 bases from J, the gap between germline ends came to 9 bases. The CDR3 bases are TGTGCCAGCAGTACCGGACGGAGCACAGATACGCAGTATTTT. Translated, it gives CASSTGRSTDTQYF.

This clonotype occurred a few times. CDR3 bases: TGTGCCAGCAGCCTTAACGGACAGATCATGAACACTGAAGCTTTCTTT. It codes for CASSLNGQIMNTEAFF. J is TRBJ1-1 and V is TRBV11-2, with D tentatively TRBD1 (6 bases). V lost 5 bases to trimming and J lost 0 bases, with 16 bases between them. The CDR3 contains 16 residues. Germline CDR1 and CDR2: SGHAT and FQNNGV.

Remarks on this clonotype: Since a much larger clone is just one base distant, this may be a read error. The genes are TRBV14 and TRBJ1-6; D may be TRBD1 (5 bases). This CDR3 region has 15 residues. Germline V gene data show CDR1 as SGHDN and CDR2 as FVKESK. V lost 4 bases to trimming and J lost 9 bases, with 16 bases between them. The CDR3 DNA sequence: TGTGCCAGCAGCCGCAGTTCAGGGTTCGGTTCACCCCTCCACTTT. This codes for CASSRSSGFGSPLHF.

This clonotype was found a few times. The rearrangement uses TRBV19 and TRBJ2-7; 8 bases match TRBD2. V was pared by 3 bases and J by 0 bases, with 7 bases of the junction left unmatched. Germline V gives CDR1 LNHDA, CDR2 SQIVND (reference sequence). This CDR3 contains 16 residues. The CDR3 nucleotides are TGTGCCAGTAGTATCTCCGGGGGGGAATACTCCTACGAGCAGTACTTC. Translation gives CASSISGGEYSYEQYF.

This clonotype was counted many times. The chain joins TRBV7-3 to TRBJ2-2, with TRBD1 matching over 9 bases. Germline V gene data show CDR1 as SGHTA and CDR2 as FQGTGA. The J segment lost 6 bases and the V segment lost 0 bases, leaving 11 bases of the junction unmatched. This CDR3 has 18 residues. The CDR3 bases are TGTGCCAGCAGCTTAACGCAATTGGGACAGGGTAGAGCCGGGGAGCTGTTTTTT. This encodes CASSLTQLGQGRAGELFF.

This clonotype was seen more than once but under ten times. One base away lies a much larger clone, so this may be a sequencing read error. The rearrangement joins TRBV29-1 to TRBJ2-5; D is undetermined. CDR1 SQVTM and CDR2 ANQGSEA come from the germline V gene. The CDR3 runs 11 residues. V was cut by 4 bases and J by 2 bases, with 5 bases left in between. The CDR3 is CSVGIQETQYF. The CDR3 DNA sequence: TGCAGCGTTGGGATACAAGAGACCCAGTACTTC. Full variable domain (rest looked up from reference TRBV29-1 and TRBJ2-5): SAVISQKPSRDICQRGTSLTIQCQVDSQVTMMFWYRQQPGQSLTLIATANQGSEATYESGFVIDKFPISRPNLTFSTLTVSNMSPEDSSIYLCSVGIQETQYFGPGTRLLVL.

The J gene is TRBJ2-7, the V gene TRBV27, with D possibly matching TRBD2 (6 bases). In germline, CDR1 is MNHEY, CDR2 SMNVEV (reference sequence). V was pared by 5 bases and J by 2 bases, with 16 bases between. The CDR3 spans 15 residues. DNA for the CDR3: TGTGCCAGCAGTCCCGCGGGGCATTACGCCTACGAGCAGTACTTC. Its translation is CASSPAGHYAYEQYF.

This clonotype has more than one count but fewer than ten. V gene TRBV7-9 combines with J gene TRBJ2-1; 7 positions match TRBD2. Germline V gives CDR1 SEHNR, CDR2 FQNEAQ (reference sequence). The J segment lost 2 bases and the V segment lost 10 bases, leaving 11 bases of the junction unmatched. The CDR3 extends over 15 amino acids. The CDR3 is CATRGPAGPYNEQFF. The CDR3 DNA reads TGTGCCACAAGAGGGCCAGCGGGACCCTACAATGAGCAGTTCTTC.

The chain carries TRBV20-1 and TRBJ2-7, with TRBD2 matching over 11 bases. J was trimmed by 6 bases and V by 0 bases; bases with no gene match: 10. The CDR3 is 16 amino acids. CDR1 and CDR2 (germline): DFQATT, SNEGSKA (reference sequence). The CDR3 nucleotides read TGCAGTGCTAGAGATGGGCTAGCGGGGGGAAGTGGCGAGCAGTACTTC. Residues: CSARDGLAGGSGEQYF.

This clonotype has ten or more counts. In DNA form, the CDR3 reads TGTGCCAGCTCTCCCGGGAACCTTGAAGCTTTCTTT. This sequence encodes CASSPGNLEAFF. This chain uses TRBV18 with TRBJ1-1, with unresolved D. V was pared by 6 bases and J by 7 bases, with 12 bases between. Germline CDR1 KGHSH, CDR2 LQKENI. The CDR3 covers 12 residues.

In its sample, this clonotype was seen a few times. The rearrangement links TRBV5-1 to TRBJ2-5; 10 nucleotides align to TRBD2. Trimming at V came to 1 base and at J to 4 bases, leaving 10 bases not matched to a gene. Germline lookup yields CDR1 SGHRS and CDR2 YFSETQ. This CDR3 contains 17 residues. CDR3 DNA sequence: TGCGCCAGCAGCTTGTACCCTAGCGGGAGTAACGGAGAGACCCAGTACTTC. Encoded protein: CASSLYPSGSNGETQYF. Drawing the rest from reference TRBV5-1 and TRBJ2-5, the complete variable domain is KAGVTQTPRYLIKTRGQQVTLSCSPISGHRSVSWYQQTPGQGLQFLFEYFSETQRNKGNFPGRFSGRQFSNSRSEMNVSTLELGDSALYLCASSLYPSGSNGETQYFGPGTRLLVL.

The rearrangement joins TRBV29-1 to TRBJ2-7; the D gene is possibly TRBD2 (7 bases). The CDR3 has 13 residues. Germline-derived CDR1 and CDR2 are SQVTM and ANQGSEA. Trimming left V 3 bases short and J 3 bases short, with 12 bases between. The CDR3 loop reads CSVEGGPGYEQYF. The CDR3 nucleotides are TGCAGCGTTGAGGGGGGGCCCGGCTACGAGCAGTACTTC.

The CDR3 spells CASSSRTSIEQFF. In nucleotides, the CDR3 is TGTGCCAGCAGCTCCCGGACTAGCATTGAGCAGTTCTTC. The rearrangement uses TRBV7-2 and TRBJ2-1; 8 nucleotides agree with TRBD2. This CDR3 has 13 residues. Germline V gene lookup returns CDR1 SGHTA and CDR2 FQGNSA. With V trimmed by 4 bases and J by 9 bases, 5 bases remained unmatched.

This clonotype showed up just a few times. The chain recombines TRBV5-4 with TRBJ1-6, with TRBD1 as a possible D gene (5 bases). The CDR3 is 16 amino acids. Trimming removed 0 bases from V and 5 bases from J, with 12 bases in between. CDR1 and CDR2 from the germline V gene are SGHNT and YYREEE (reference sequence). Written as DNA, the CDR3 is TGTGCCAGCAGCTTGGGAGGGGCGCGGGATAATTCACCCCTCCACTTT. As protein: CASSLGGARDNSPLHF.

This clonotype was observed a handful of times. No DNA is shown, since the ends of the CDR3 on it are uncertain; the CDR3 is the one TCRdb lists. This chain joins TRBV2 and TRBJ1-2; the listed D gene, TRBD1, was not tested against the DNA. The germline gives CDR1 SNHLY, CDR2 FYNNEI. The CDR3 has 12 residues if both end residues are counted. CDR3 sequence: CASSDWAGGTAF.

The rearrangement links TRBV5-1 to TRBJ1-1; no reliable D call. CDR3 size: 13 residues. Germline CDR1 and CDR2: SGHRS and YFSETQ. Trimming took 1 base from V and 3 from J, leaving 7 bases between them. Here the CDR3 DNA reads TGCGCCAGCAGCTTGATAGATGACACTGAAGCTTTCTTT. It encodes CASSLIDDTEAFF.

The table lists this clonotype with many counts. This chain uses TRBV12-3 or TRBV12-4 with TRBJ1-2, with a weak D call TRBD1 (5 bases). The CDR3 contains 14 residues. Trimming took 6 bases from V and 8 from J, leaving 19 bases between them. CDR3 sequence reads: CASSRGTAWVGYTF. Written as DNA, the CDR3 is TGTGCCAGCAGCCGCGGGACGGCCTGGGTCGGCTACACCTTC.

This clonotype came up many times. One end of the junction fails to match germline, which may point to a read error. The chain employs TRBV7-7 and TRBJ2-7; maybe TRBD2 (7 bases). The CDR3 is made up of 14 amino acids. Germline CDR1 reads SSHAT; CDR2 reads FNYEAQ (reference sequence). For the CDR3, the DNA is TGTGCTAGCAGCCCCTTGGGGGGGCGGTACGAGCAGTACTTC. Its translation: CASSPLGGRYEQYF.

This clonotype was counted a few times. The rearrangement links TRBV6-6 to TRBJ1-2; 8 bases agree with TRBD1. CDR3 size: 14 residues. V trimming: 6 bases; J trimming: 2 bases; junction bases outside the gene matches: 5. The germline CDR1 and CDR2 sequences are MNHNY and SVGAGI (reference sequence). The CDR3 nucleotides are TGTGCCAGCAGAACAGGGGGGCGGAACTATGGCTACACCTTC. Protein: CASRTGGRNYGYTF.

This rearrangement joins TRBV7-3 to TRBJ2-2, with TRBD2 matching 7 bases. The germline CDR1 and CDR2 sequences are SGHTA and FQGTGA. CDR3 length: 14 residues. V lost 5 bases, J lost 7 bases, and 7 bases stayed unmatched. CDR3 sequence reads: CASSRTTSYGELFF. CDR3 bases: TGTGCCAGCAGCCGAACGACTAGCTACGGGGAGCTGTTTTTT.

In its sample, this clonotype was seen many times. The rearrangement uses TRBV7-8 and TRBJ2-1, with a tentative D call TRBD1 (7 bases). CDR1 and CDR2 from the germline V gene are SGHVS and FQNEAQ. Deletions cut 5 bases from V and 4 bases from J, with 12 bases between. The CDR3 is 14 amino acids. The CDR3 DNA sequence: TGTGCCAGCAGCCCAGCAGGGGGGTACAATGAGCAGTTCTTC. Translated: CASSPAGGYNEQFF.

This clonotype came up a few times. The rearrangement joins TRBV20-1 to TRBJ2-3; TRBD2 matches at 8 bases. Germline V gene sequence: CDR1 DFQATT, CDR2 SNEGSKA (reference sequence). The CDR3 sequence is 15 residues long. V lost 4 bases and J lost 2; bases outside the gene matches: 8. The CDR3 reads CSATSEAGDTDTQYF. CDR3 sequence (DNA): TGCAGTGCTACCTCGGAAGCGGGAGACACAGATACGCAGTATTTT.

In its sample, this clonotype was seen a few times. The V gene is TRBV24-1, the J gene TRBJ1-5; D perhaps matches TRBD1 (6 bases). Germline CDR1 reads KGHDR; CDR2 reads SFDVKD. CDR3 length: 17 residues. Trimming stripped 2 bases from V and 3 bases from J, with 16 bases between. DNA for the CDR3: TGTGCCACCAGTGATTCAGCGGTGCAGGGGTTCAATCAGCCCCAGCATTTT. As protein: CATSDSAVQGFNQPQHF.